These T cell receptor beta chains were read from a single sample in a study of blood T cell repertoires in COVID-19. Clones were read by immunoSEQ multiplex PCR, and TCRdb kept only the in-frame ones, dropping some. Of about half a million clones in the sample, approximately 83% were seen once. Sequencing used peripheral blood. The receptors derive from a human donor in a cohort sampled during active COVID-19. CDR3s include the opening cysteine and the closing phenylalanine or tryptophan. Each record gives: D gene, V gene, J gene, clone size, CDR3 protein, CDR3 DNA. The D gene is left open where the match is weak. Only some rows state a clone size, as once, few, many or a class for expanded clones.

D gene: TRBD1
V gene: TRBV4-3
J gene: TRBJ2-5
clone size: -
CDR3 protein: CASSQSPTGNGETQYF
CDR3 DNA: TGCGCCAGCAGCCAATCGCCGACAGGGAACGGAGAGACCCAGTACTTC

D gene: -
V gene: TRBV20-1
J gene: TRBJ1-4
clone size: -
CDR3 protein: CSARYNEKLFF
CDR3 DNA: TGCAGTGCTAGATATAATGAAAAACTGTTTTTT

D gene: -
V gene: TRBV5-1
J gene: TRBJ1-1
clone size: -
CDR3 protein: CASSPWTVSNTEAFF
CDR3 DNA: TGCGCCAGCAGCCCATGGACAGTTTCGAACACTGAAGCTTTCTTT

D gene: -
V gene: TRBV5-1
J gene: TRBJ1-1
clone size: -
CDR3 protein: CASSLRGSGTEAFF
CDR3 DNA: TGCGCCAGCAGCTTGAGAGGGAGTGGCACTGAAGCTTTCTTT

D gene: TRBD1
V gene: TRBV15
J gene: TRBJ1-2
clone size: -
CDR3 protein: CATSRPNRGPYGYTF
CDR3 DNA: TGTGCCACCAGCAGGCCAAACAGGGGGCCCTATGGCTACACCTTC

D gene: TRBD1
V gene: TRBV28
J gene: TRBJ1-2
clone size: few
CDR3 protein: CASSTGTGVVNYGYTF
CDR3 DNA: TGTGCCAGCAGCACCGGGACAGGGGTTGTTAACTATGGCTACACCTTC

D gene: -
V gene: TRBV11-2
J gene: TRBJ2-5
clone size: -
CDR3 protein: CASSLSAGLEETQYF
CDR3 DNA: TGTGCCAGCAGCTTATCCGCAGGGCTGGAAGAGACCCAGTACTTC

D gene: TRBD1
V gene: TRBV10-3
J gene: TRBJ1-2
clone size: -
CDR3 protein: CATAVPRDRDLYGYTF
CDR3 DNA: TGTGCCACCGCTGTCCCCCGGGACAGGGACCTCTATGGCTACACCTTC

D gene: TRBD2
V gene: TRBV11-1
J gene: TRBJ2-1
clone size: -
CDR3 protein: CASRRIAGGIYNEQFF
CDR3 DNA: TGTGCCAGCAGACGAATAGCGGGAGGCATCTACAATGAGCAGTTCTTC

D gene: -
V gene: TRBV6-1
J gene: TRBJ1-5
clone size: -
CDR3 protein: CASSDGLRGLNQPQHF
CDR3 DNA: TGTGCCAGCAGTGACGGCCTCAGGGGCCTGAATCAGCCCCAGCATTTT

D gene: -
V gene: TRBV7-9
J gene: TRBJ1-1
clone size: once
CDR3 protein: CASSFGSNEAFF
CDR3 DNA: TGTGCCAGCAGCTTCGGGTCCAATGAAGCTTTCTTT

D gene: TRBD2
V gene: TRBV30
J gene: TRBJ2-7
clone size: -
CDR3 protein: CACTTSGRFYEQYF
CDR3 DNA: TGTGCCTGCACTACTAGCGGGAGGTTCTACGAGCAGTACTTC

D gene: -
V gene: TRBV2
J gene: TRBJ1-3
clone size: -
CDR3 protein: CASSESQVVSGNTIYF
CDR3 DNA: TGTGCCAGCAGTGAATCACAGGTCGTCTCTGGAAACACCATATATTTT

D gene: -
V gene: TRBV19
J gene: TRBJ1-1
clone size: once
CDR3 protein: CASSIDPRGNTEAFF
CDR3 DNA: TGTGCCAGTAGTATAGATCCAAGGGGAAACACTGAAGCTTTCTTT

D gene: -
V gene: TRBV5-1
J gene: TRBJ1-4
clone size: -
CDR3 protein: CASSPVDVVTNEKLFF
CDR3 DNA: TGCGCCAGCAGCCCCGTCGATGTAGTAACTAATGAAAAACTGTTTTTT

D gene: TRBD1
V gene: TRBV11-2
J gene: TRBJ2-1
clone size: once
CDR3 protein: CASSLRTGGRRDYNEQFF
CDR3 DNA: TGTGCCAGCAGCTTAAGGACAGGGGGCCGGAGGGATTACAATGAGCAGTTCTTC

D gene: -
V gene: TRBV21-1
J gene: TRBJ2-7
clone size: -
CDR3 protein: CASSNPRSGGRRTYEQYF
CDR3 DNA: TGTGCCAGCAGCAACCCCCGCTCGGGGGGGCGCCGAACCTACGAGCAGTACTTC

D gene: TRBD1
V gene: TRBV5-1
J gene: TRBJ2-5
clone size: -
CDR3 protein: CASSLSRILTGARETQYF
CDR3 DNA: TGCGCCAGCAGCTTGTCCCGTATTTTAACAGGGGCTCGCGAGACCCAGTACTTC

D gene: -
V gene: TRBV11-2
J gene: TRBJ1-1
clone size: -
CDR3 protein: CASSLPGGTEAFF
CDR3 DNA: TGTGCCAGCAGCCTGCCCGGGGGCACTGAAGCTTTCTTT

D gene: TRBD2
V gene: TRBV6-6
J gene: TRBJ2-1
clone size: -
CDR3 protein: CASSHRLAGPNEQFF
CDR3 DNA: TGTGCCAGCAGCCACAGGCTAGCGGGACCCAATGAGCAGTTCTTC

D gene: -
V gene: TRBV19
J gene: TRBJ1-2
clone size: -
CDR3 protein: CASSIAGYGYTF
CDR3 DNA: TGTGCCAGTAGTATTGCGGGTTATGGCTACACCTTC

D gene: -
V gene: TRBV7-2
J gene: TRBJ2-2
clone size: -
CDR3 protein: CASSLGTGPDTGELFF
CDR3 DNA: TGTGCCAGCAGCTTAGGCACAGGCCCCGACACCGGGGAGCTGTTTTTT

D gene: -
V gene: TRBV12-3/TRBV12-4
J gene: TRBJ2-1
clone size: -
CDR3 protein: CASSWTAGRKFF
CDR3 DNA: TGTGCCAGCAGTTGGACAGCAGGTAGAAAGTTCTTC

D gene: TRBD1
V gene: TRBV5-1
J gene: TRBJ1-3
clone size: -
CDR3 protein: CASSPGTATISGNTIYF
CDR3 DNA: TGCGCCAGCAGCCCCGGGACAGCCACCATCTCTGGAAACACCATATATTTT

D gene: TRBD2
V gene: TRBV11-1
J gene: TRBJ2-3
clone size: -
CDR3 protein: CASSSGLAGMTDTQYF
CDR3 DNA: TGTGCCAGCAGCTCCGGACTAGCGGGAATGACAGATACGCAGTATTTT

D gene: TRBD2
V gene: TRBV5-1
J gene: TRBJ2-7
clone size: once
CDR3 protein: CASSLAMLAGGPGKGEQYF
CDR3 DNA: TGCGCCAGCAGCTTGGCCATGTTAGCGGGAGGCCCAGGGAAGGGGGAGCAGTACTTC

D gene: TRBD1
V gene: TRBV5-4
J gene: TRBJ2-7
clone size: few
CDR3 protein: CASSALDRGISRNEQYF
CDR3 DNA: TGTGCCAGCAGCGCGTTGGACAGGGGAATTTCCCGGAACGAGCAGTACTTC

D gene: -
V gene: TRBV2
J gene: TRBJ1-1
clone size: -
CDR3 protein: CASSDGRAFF
CDR3 DNA: TGTGCCAGCAGTGATGGTCGGGCTTTCTTT

D gene: -
V gene: TRBV27
J gene: TRBJ2-7
clone size: -
CDR3 protein: CASSLWGREQYF
CDR3 DNA: TGTGCCAGCAGTTTGTGGGGGCGCGAGCAGTACTTC

D gene: -
V gene: TRBV19
J gene: TRBJ1-1
clone size: -
CDR3 protein: CASSPGDMNTEAFF
CDR3 DNA: TGTGCCAGTAGTCCAGGTGACATGAACACTGAAGCTTTCTTT

D gene: -
V gene: TRBV2
J gene: TRBJ2-5
clone size: -
CDR3 protein: CASSAPGRGWTQYF
CDR3 DNA: TGTGCCAGCAGTGCCCCAGGGCGAGGTTGGACCCAGTACTTC

D gene: -
V gene: TRBV5-4
J gene: TRBJ2-2
clone size: -
CDR3 protein: CASSPQGPGELFF
CDR3 DNA: TGTGCCAGCAGCCCACAGGGACCCGGGGAGCTGTTTTTT

D gene: -
V gene: TRBV6-2/TRBV6-3
J gene: TRBJ2-1
clone size: -
CDR3 protein: CASSQAPYNEQFF
CDR3 DNA: TGTGCCAGCAGTCAGGCCCCCTACAATGAGCAGTTCTTC

D gene: -
V gene: TRBV28
J gene: TRBJ1-5
clone size: -
CDR3 protein: CANAQGSNQPQHF
CDR3 DNA: TGTGCCAACGCACAGGGTAGCAATCAGCCCCAGCATTTT

D gene: TRBD2
V gene: TRBV7-3
J gene: TRBJ2-3
clone size: -
CDR3 protein: CASSLKGLAGADTQYF
CDR3 DNA: TGTGCCAGCAGCTTAAAAGGACTAGCGGGAGCAGATACGCAGTATTTT

D gene: TRBD1
V gene: TRBV12-3/TRBV12-4
J gene: TRBJ1-6
clone size: -
CDR3 protein: CASSRGPVSPLHF
CDR3 DNA: TGTGCCAGCAGCAGGGGGCCAGTTTCACCCCTCCACTTT

D gene: -
V gene: TRBV3-1/TRBV3-2
J gene: TRBJ1-1
clone size: -
CDR3 protein: CASSQVQGFSEAFF
CDR3 DNA: TGTGCCAGCAGCCAAGTACAGGGTTTTTCTGAAGCTTTCTTT

D gene: TRBD1
V gene: TRBV6-4
J gene: TRBJ1-2
clone size: -
CDR3 protein: CASSPDRGTYGYTF
CDR3 DNA: TGTGCCAGCAGCCCGGACAGGGGAACCTATGGCTACACCTTC

D gene: -
V gene: TRBV4-1
J gene: TRBJ2-7
clone size: -
CDR3 protein: CASSQQGSLAYEQYF
CDR3 DNA: TGCGCCAGCAGCCAGCAGGGCAGCCTAGCCTACGAGCAGTACTTC

D gene: -
V gene: TRBV5-1
J gene: TRBJ2-3
clone size: -
CDR3 protein: CASSLALGVTDTQYF
CDR3 DNA: TGCGCCAGCAGCTTGGCCTTAGGGGTGACAGATACGCAGTATTTT

D gene: TRBD2
V gene: TRBV18
J gene: TRBJ2-1
clone size: -
CDR3 protein: CASSPFTSGSNEQFF
CDR3 DNA: TGTGCCAGCTCACCATTTACTAGCGGGAGTAATGAGCAGTTCTTC

D gene: -
V gene: TRBV21-1
J gene: TRBJ2-1
clone size: -
CDR3 protein: CASSKALAAHNEQFF
CDR3 DNA: TGTGCCAGCAGCAAAGCACTAGCGGCCCACAATGAGCAGTTCTTC

D gene: -
V gene: TRBV18
J gene: TRBJ1-4
clone size: -
CDR3 protein: CASSPREARTLPEKLFF
CDR3 DNA: TGTGCCAGCTCACCACGGGAGGCCCGCACGCTTCCAGAAAAACTGTTTTTT

D gene: -
V gene: TRBV9
J gene: TRBJ2-3
clone size: -
CDR3 protein: CASSVLADTQYF
CDR3 DNA: TGTGCCAGCAGCGTCCTTGCAGATACGCAGTATTTT

D gene: TRBD1
V gene: TRBV6-5
J gene: TRBJ1-2
clone size: -
CDR3 protein: CASRPGGSNYGYTF
CDR3 DNA: TGTGCCAGCAGGCCAGGGGGCAGCAACTATGGCTACACCTTC

D gene: TRBD1
V gene: TRBV11-2
J gene: TRBJ1-3
clone size: -
CDR3 protein: CASGKSGDRDRNTIYF
CDR3 DNA: TGTGCCAGCGGCAAATCTGGGGACAGGGACCGAAACACCATATATTTT

D gene: TRBD2
V gene: TRBV28
J gene: TRBJ2-7
clone size: -
CDR3 protein: CASRKTETSGMSDEQYF
CDR3 DNA: TGTGCCAGCAGAAAAACTGAGACTAGCGGGATGAGTGACGAGCAGTACTTC

D gene: TRBD2
V gene: TRBV28
J gene: TRBJ2-1
clone size: -
CDR3 protein: CASTLAGGEQFF
CDR3 DNA: TGTGCCAGCACACTAGCCGGGGGGGAGCAGTTCTTC

D gene: -
V gene: TRBV19
J gene: TRBJ1-4
clone size: once
CDR3 protein: CATAGGNEKLFF
CDR3 DNA: TGTGCCACCGCGGGGGGAAATGAAAAACTGTTTTTT

D gene: -
V gene: TRBV6-6
J gene: TRBJ2-6
clone size: -
CDR3 protein: CASSSSPRGAMAGANVLTF
CDR3 DNA: TGTGCCAGCAGCTCATCCCCTCGGGGGGCTATGGCTGGGGCCAACGTCCTGACTTTC

D gene: TRBD1
V gene: TRBV3-1/TRBV3-2
J gene: TRBJ1-5
clone size: -
CDR3 protein: CASSQGLTGGSDGNQPQHF
CDR3 DNA: TGTGCCAGCAGCCAAGGGTTGACAGGGGGTAGTGACGGCAATCAGCCCCAGCATTTT

D gene: TRBD2
V gene: TRBV10-3
J gene: TRBJ2-2
clone size: -
CDR3 protein: CAITPRGAGGHTGELFF
CDR3 DNA: TGTGCCATCACTCCTCGAGGGGCGGGAGGTCACACCGGGGAGCTGTTTTTT

D gene: -
V gene: TRBV19
J gene: TRBJ2-7
clone size: -
CDR3 protein: CASSIDTRPGAQQYF
CDR3 DNA: TGTGCCAGTAGTATAGATACGAGGCCCGGAGCGCAGCAGTACTTC

D gene: -
V gene: TRBV4-3
J gene: TRBJ1-4
clone size: -
CDR3 protein: CASSQEPGAHEKLFF
CDR3 DNA: TGCGCCAGCAGCCAAGAACCAGGGGCGCATGAAAAACTGTTTTTT

D gene: TRBD2
V gene: TRBV19
J gene: TRBJ2-1
clone size: once
CDR3 protein: CASYSGLAGGPPYNEQFF
CDR3 DNA: TGTGCCAGCTATTCGGGACTAGCGGGAGGCCCCCCCTACAATGAGCAGTTCTTC

D gene: -
V gene: TRBV19
J gene: TRBJ2-7
clone size: -
CDR3 protein: CASSRHPNNEQYF
CDR3 DNA: TGTGCCAGTAGTAGACACCCAAACAACGAGCAGTACTTC

D gene: -
V gene: TRBV3-1/TRBV3-2
J gene: TRBJ1-1
clone size: -
CDR3 protein: CASSQGHGGTEAFF
CDR3 DNA: TGTGCCAGCAGCCAAGGACATGGAGGGACTGAAGCTTTCTTT

D gene: TRBD1
V gene: TRBV5-4
J gene: TRBJ1-4
clone size: few
CDR3 protein: CASSSKSGTGNEKLFF
CDR3 DNA: TGTGCCAGCAGCTCGAAATCCGGGACAGGGAATGAAAAACTGTTTTTT

D gene: -
V gene: TRBV19
J gene: TRBJ1-5
clone size: -
CDR3 protein: CATNTNSNQPQHF
CDR3 DNA: TGTGCCACCAACACCAATTCCAATCAGCCCCAGCATTTT

D gene: -
V gene: TRBV11-2
J gene: TRBJ2-5
clone size: -
CDR3 protein: CASTKGSGLKETQYF
CDR3 DNA: TGTGCCAGCACCAAAGGGAGCGGCCTTAAAGAGACCCAGTACTTC